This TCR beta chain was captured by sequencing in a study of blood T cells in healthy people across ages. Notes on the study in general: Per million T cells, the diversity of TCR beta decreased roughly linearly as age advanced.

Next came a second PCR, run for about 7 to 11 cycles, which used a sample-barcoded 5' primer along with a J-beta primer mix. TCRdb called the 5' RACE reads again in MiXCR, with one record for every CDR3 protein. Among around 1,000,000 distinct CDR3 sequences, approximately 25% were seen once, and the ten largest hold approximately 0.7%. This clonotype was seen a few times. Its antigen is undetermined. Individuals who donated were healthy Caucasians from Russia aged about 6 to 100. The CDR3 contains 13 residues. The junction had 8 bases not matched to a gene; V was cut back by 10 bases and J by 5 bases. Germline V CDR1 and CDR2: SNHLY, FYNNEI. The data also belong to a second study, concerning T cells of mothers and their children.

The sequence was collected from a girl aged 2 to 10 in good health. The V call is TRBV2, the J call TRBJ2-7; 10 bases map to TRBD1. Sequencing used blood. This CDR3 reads CAKTGQGLDEQYF. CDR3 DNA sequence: TGTGCCAAGACGGGACAGGGGTTGGACGAGCAGTACTTC.